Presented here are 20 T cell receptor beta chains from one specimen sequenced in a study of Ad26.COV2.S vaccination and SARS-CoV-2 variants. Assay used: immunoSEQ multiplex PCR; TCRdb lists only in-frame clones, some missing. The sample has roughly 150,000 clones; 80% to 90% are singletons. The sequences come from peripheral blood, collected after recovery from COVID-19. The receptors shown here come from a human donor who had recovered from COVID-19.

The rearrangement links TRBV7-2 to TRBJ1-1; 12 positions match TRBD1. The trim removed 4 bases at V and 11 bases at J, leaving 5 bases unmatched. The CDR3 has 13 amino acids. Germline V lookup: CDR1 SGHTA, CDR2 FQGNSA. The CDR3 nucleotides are TGTGCCAGCAGCTCCGGGACAGGGGGCGCGGCTTTCTTT. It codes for CASSSGTGGAAFF.

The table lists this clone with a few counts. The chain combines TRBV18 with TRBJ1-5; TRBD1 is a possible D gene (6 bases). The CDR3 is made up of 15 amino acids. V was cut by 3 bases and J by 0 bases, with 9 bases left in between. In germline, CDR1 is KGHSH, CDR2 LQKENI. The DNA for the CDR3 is TGTGCCAGCTCACCTGGGACACCTAGCAATCAGCCCCAGCATTTT. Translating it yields CASSPGTPSNQPQHF.

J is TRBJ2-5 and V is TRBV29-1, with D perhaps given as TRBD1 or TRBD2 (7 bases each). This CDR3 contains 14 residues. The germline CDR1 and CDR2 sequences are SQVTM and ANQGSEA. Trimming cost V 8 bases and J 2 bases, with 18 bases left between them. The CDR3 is CSLGGGGIQETQYF. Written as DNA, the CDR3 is TGCAGCCTCGGGGGAGGGGGCATACAAGAGACCCAGTACTTC.

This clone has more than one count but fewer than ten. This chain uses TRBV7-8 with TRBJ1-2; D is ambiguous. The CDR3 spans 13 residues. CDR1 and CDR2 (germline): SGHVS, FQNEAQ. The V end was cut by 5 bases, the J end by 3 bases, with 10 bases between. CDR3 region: CASSALRDYGYTF. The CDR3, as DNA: TGTGCCAGCAGCGCCCTGCGGGACTATGGCTACACCTTC.

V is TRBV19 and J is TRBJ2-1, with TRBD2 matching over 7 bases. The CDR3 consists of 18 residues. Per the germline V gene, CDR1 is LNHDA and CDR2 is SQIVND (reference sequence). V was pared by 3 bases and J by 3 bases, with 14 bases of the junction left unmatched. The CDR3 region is CASSIRFLAESYYNEQFF. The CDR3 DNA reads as TGTGCCAGTAGTATCCGCTTCCTAGCGGAATCCTACTACAATGAGCAGTTCTTC.

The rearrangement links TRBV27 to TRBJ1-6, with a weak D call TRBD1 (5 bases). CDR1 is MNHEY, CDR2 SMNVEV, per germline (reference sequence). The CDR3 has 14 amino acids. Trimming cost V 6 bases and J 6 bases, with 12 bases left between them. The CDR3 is CASSQGEGNSPLHF. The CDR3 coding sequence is TGTGCCAGCAGCCAGGGCGAAGGTAATTCACCCCTCCACTTT.

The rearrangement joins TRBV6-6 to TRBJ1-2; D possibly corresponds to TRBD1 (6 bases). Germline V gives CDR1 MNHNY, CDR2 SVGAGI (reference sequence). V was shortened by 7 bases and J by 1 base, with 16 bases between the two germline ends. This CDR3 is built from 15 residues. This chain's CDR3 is CASTQNRVINYGYTF. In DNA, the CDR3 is TGTGCCAGCACCCAAAACAGGGTGATTAACTATGGCTACACCTTC.

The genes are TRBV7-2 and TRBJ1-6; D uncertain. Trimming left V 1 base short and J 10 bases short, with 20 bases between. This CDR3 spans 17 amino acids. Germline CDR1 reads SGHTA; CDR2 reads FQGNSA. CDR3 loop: CASSLGTPGNLGSPLHF. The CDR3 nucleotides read TGTGCCAGCAGCTTAGGGACCCCGGGGAATCTAGGATCACCCCTCCACTTT.

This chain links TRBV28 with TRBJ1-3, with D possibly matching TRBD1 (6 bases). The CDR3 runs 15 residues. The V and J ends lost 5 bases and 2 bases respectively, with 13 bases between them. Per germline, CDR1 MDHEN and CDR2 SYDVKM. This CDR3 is CASSPNREAGNTIYF. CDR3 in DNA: TGTGCCAGCAGTCCTAACAGGGAGGCTGGAAACACCATATATTTT.

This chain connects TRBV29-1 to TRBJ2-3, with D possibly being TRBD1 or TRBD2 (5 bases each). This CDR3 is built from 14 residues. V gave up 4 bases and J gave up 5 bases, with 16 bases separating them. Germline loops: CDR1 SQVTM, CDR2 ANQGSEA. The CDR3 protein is CSVVLRQGVDTQYF. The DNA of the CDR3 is TGCAGCGTTGTTCTTAGGCAGGGAGTAGATACGCAGTATTTT.

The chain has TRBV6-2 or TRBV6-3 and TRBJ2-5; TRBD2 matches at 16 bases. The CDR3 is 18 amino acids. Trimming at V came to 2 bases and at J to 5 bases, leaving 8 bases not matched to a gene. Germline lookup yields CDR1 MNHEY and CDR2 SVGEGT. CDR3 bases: TGTGCCAGCAGTTACGGGACTAGCGGGGGGGCTGCAAGGGAGACCCAGTACTTC. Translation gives CASSYGTSGGAARETQYF.

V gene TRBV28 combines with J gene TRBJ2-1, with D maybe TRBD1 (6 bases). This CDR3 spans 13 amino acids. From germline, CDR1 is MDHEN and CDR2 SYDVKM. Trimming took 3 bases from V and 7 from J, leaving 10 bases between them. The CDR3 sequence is CASSLSRGNEQFF. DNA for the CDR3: TGTGCCAGCAGTTTGTCCAGGGGTAATGAGCAGTTCTTC.

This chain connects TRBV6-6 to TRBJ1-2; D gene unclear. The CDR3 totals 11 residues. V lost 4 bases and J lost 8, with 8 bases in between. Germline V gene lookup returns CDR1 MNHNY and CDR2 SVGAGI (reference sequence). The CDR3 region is CASSLREGYTF. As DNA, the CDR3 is TGTGCCAGCAGTTTACGGGAGGGCTACACCTTC.

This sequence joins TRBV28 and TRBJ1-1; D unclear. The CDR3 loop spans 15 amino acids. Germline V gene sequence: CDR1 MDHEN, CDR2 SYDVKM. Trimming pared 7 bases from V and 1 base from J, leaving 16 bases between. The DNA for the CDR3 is TGTGCCAGCAACCCTTTGGCCCCCGGGAACACTGAAGCTTTCTTT. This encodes CASNPLAPGNTEAFF.

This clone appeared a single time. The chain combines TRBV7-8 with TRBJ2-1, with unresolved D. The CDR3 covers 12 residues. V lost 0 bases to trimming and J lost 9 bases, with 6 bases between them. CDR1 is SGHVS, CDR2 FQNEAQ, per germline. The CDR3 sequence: CASSLAPGEQFF. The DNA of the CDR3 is TGTGCCAGCAGCTTAGCGCCGGGTGAGCAGTTCTTC.

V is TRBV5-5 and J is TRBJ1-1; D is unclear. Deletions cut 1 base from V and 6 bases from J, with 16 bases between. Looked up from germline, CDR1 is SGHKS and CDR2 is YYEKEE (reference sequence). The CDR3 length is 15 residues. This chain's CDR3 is CASSLRESSSAEAFF. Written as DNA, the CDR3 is TGTGCCAGCAGCTTGCGGGAGTCGTCTTCGGCTGAAGCTTTCTTT.

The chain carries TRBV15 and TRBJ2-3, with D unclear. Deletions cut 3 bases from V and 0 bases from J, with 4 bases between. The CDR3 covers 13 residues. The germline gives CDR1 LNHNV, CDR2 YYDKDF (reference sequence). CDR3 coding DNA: TGTGCCACCAGCAGGAGGAGCACAGATACGCAGTATTTT. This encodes CATSRRSTDTQYF.

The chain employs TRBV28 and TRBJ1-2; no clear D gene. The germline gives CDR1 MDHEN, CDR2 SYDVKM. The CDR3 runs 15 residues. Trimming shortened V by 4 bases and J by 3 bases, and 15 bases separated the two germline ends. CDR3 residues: CASSSPFRADYGYTF. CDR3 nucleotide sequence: TGTGCCAGCAGTTCCCCTTTTCGGGCCGACTATGGCTACACCTTC.

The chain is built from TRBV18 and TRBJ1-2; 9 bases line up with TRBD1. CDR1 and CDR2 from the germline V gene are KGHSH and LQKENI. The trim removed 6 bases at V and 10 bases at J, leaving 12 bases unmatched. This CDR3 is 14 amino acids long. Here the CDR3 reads CASSPPGQGGSYTF. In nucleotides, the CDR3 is TGTGCCAGCTCCCCCCCGGGACAGGGAGGATCCTACACCTTC.

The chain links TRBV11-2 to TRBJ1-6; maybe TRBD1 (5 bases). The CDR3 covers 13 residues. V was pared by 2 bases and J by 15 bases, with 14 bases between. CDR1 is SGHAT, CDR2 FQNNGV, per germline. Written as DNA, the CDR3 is TGTGCCAGCAGCTTAAGGGAGGGGAGACTCCTCCACTTT. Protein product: CASSLREGRLLHF.